These 15 T cell receptor beta chains were sequenced from one sample in a study of shared clonotypes between healthy human individuals. Data came from immunoSEQ multiplex PCR; TCRdb stores just in-frame clones and leaves some out. Here the sample spans about 980,000 clones, 60% to 85% being singletons. Sequencing was done on a sample of memory CD4+ T cells sorted from blood. This sample's subset: CD45RA-negative fraction. These TCRs come from a young man in good health.

As to this clone: The sample has other DNA sequences that encode this CDR3 too. The rearrangement uses TRBV18 and TRBJ1-5, with D possibly TRBD1 on 5 matching bases. The CDR3 loop spans 13 amino acids. Trimming shortened V by 3 bases and J by 5 bases, and 8 bases separated the two germline ends. Germline V gives CDR1 KGHSH, CDR2 LQKENI. The CDR3 DNA reads TGTGCCAGCTCACCCCAGGGAGATCAGCCCCAGCATTTT. Translated: CASSPQGDQPQHF.

The J gene is TRBJ1-5, the V gene TRBV28; 7 nucleotides line up with TRBD1. CDR3 length equals 15 residues. Germline loops: CDR1 MDHEN, CDR2 SYDVKM. Germline trimming cut 6 bases from V and 2 bases from J; bases unmatched to any gene: 7. This CDR3 reads CASRTNTGGNQPQHF. The CDR3 DNA reads as TGTGCCAGCAGAACAAACACAGGGGGCAATCAGCCCCAGCATTTT.

With respect to this clone: Additional DNA sequences in this sample encode the identical CDR3. J is TRBJ2-2 and V is TRBV19; D tentatively reads TRBD1 or TRBD2 (5 bases each). The CDR3 contains 14 residues. Germline lookup yields CDR1 LNHDA and CDR2 SQIVND (reference sequence). V lost 7 bases and J lost 1, with 10 bases in between. CDR3 amino acids: CASTSRGNTGELFF. The CDR3 DNA is TGTGCCAGTACTTCGAGGGGGAACACCGGGGAGCTGTTTTTT.

V is TRBV5-4 and J is TRBJ2-2, with D perhaps TRBD1 (5 bases). Trimming pared 0 bases from V and 6 bases from J, leaving 12 bases between. Germline assignment: CDR1 SGHNT and CDR2 YYREEE (reference sequence). This CDR3 has 15 amino acids. The CDR3 coding sequence is TGTGCCAGCAGCTTGGATCTTCAGGGCTCCGGGGAGCTGTTTTTT. Protein product: CASSLDLQGSGELFF.

This clone was picked up one time. This chain uses TRBV5-4 with TRBJ1-6; a possible D gene is TRBD1 (5 bases). The CDR3 loop spans 15 amino acids. The germline V gene encodes CDR1 SGHNT and CDR2 YYREEE (reference sequence). Between the trimmed V and J ends, which lost 4 bases and 8 bases, there was a span of 16 bases. The CDR3 DNA reads as TGTGCCAGCAGCCGGAGATTCGGGGGGGATTCACCCCTCCACTTT. Its protein product is CASSRRFGGDSPLHF.

As regards this clone: A much bigger clone sits one base away, suggesting this may be a read error. The genes are TRBV28 and TRBJ1-1; D unresolved. This CDR3 has 11 residues. The ends were cut back, 3 bases at V and 6 bases at J, with 5 bases in the middle. Germline CDR1 MDHEN, CDR2 SYDVKM. As DNA, the CDR3 is TGTGCCAGCAGTTTTCGGGCTGAAGCTTTCTTT. It translates to CASSFRAEAFF.

The CDR3 bases are TGCGCCAGCAGCCAACGCAGCGGGATCTCCTACAATGAGCAGTTCTTC. As protein: CASSQRSGISYNEQFF. This chain links TRBV4-3 with TRBJ2-1, with 7 bases lining up with TRBD2. V was clipped by 2 bases and J by 0 bases; unmatched bases: 4. This CDR3 is built from 16 residues. Germline-derived CDR1 and CDR2 are LGHNA and YSLEER.

As to this clone: A read error may account for a junction end that differs from germline. J is TRBJ2-7 and V is TRBV28, with 11 bases lining up with TRBD1. This CDR3 is 15 amino acids long. Germline V gene sequence: CDR1 MDHEN, CDR2 SYDVKM. The CDR3 DNA sequence: TGTGCCAGCAGTTTATCTGGACAGGGGGCGCCCAAACACGACTTC. It codes for CASSLSGQGAPKHDF.

The chain is built from TRBV28 and TRBJ1-2, with D hard to call. Germline CDR1 MDHEN, CDR2 SYDVKM. Trimming stripped 11 bases from V and 0 bases from J, with 10 bases between. CDR3 length: 12 amino acids. The CDR3, as DNA: TGTGCCTCGGCGAGGGCTAACTATGGCTACACCTTC. It encodes CASARANYGYTF.

The chain is built from TRBV4-1 and TRBJ2-2; 13 bases are a match to TRBD2. Per germline, CDR1 MGHRA and CDR2 YSYEKL. This CDR3 contains 15 residues. V was pared by 4 bases and J by 7 bases, with 3 bases of the junction left unmatched. The CDR3 here is CASSRGTSGVGELFF. The CDR3, as DNA: TGCGCCAGCAGCCGAGGGACTAGCGGGGTCGGGGAGCTGTTTTTT.

The gene calls are TRBV5-6 and TRBJ1-1; tentatively, D is TRBD1 (5 bases). Germline assignment: CDR1 SGHDT and CDR2 YYEEEE. Trimming took 2 bases from V and 5 from J, leaving 10 bases between them. The CDR3 totals 13 residues. Written as DNA, the CDR3 is TGTGCCAGCAGCTTTCCGGGGCCGACTGAAGCTTTCTTT. Residues: CASSFPGPTEAFF.

V is TRBV5-1 and J is TRBJ2-7; the D gene is possibly TRBD1 (6 bases). Looked up from germline, CDR1 is SGHRS and CDR2 is YFSETQ. CDR3 length: 14 amino acids. V lost 5 bases and J 2 bases, leaving 14 bases between the germline ends. For the CDR3, the DNA is TGCGCCAGCAGTTATTGGCAGGGGACCTACGAGCAGTACTTC. It specifies CASSYWQGTYEQYF.

The chain is built from TRBV30 and TRBJ1-6; the D is unclear. V lost 6 bases, J lost 5 bases, and 11 bases lay in between. Germline CDR1 is GTSNPN and CDR2 is SVGIG (reference sequence). The CDR3 has 13 amino acids. CDR3 nucleotides: TGTGCCTGTCATCAGGCTAATAATTCACCCCTCCACTTT. Its protein product is CACHQANNSPLHF.

This clone was observed a few times. Distinct nucleotide sequences in the sample also encode this CDR3. V usage is TRBV7-2 and J usage is TRBJ2-7, with a tentative D call TRBD2 (5 bases). Trimming removed 2 bases at V and 0 bases at J, with 14 bases between. The CDR3 sequence is 16 residues long. Germline CDR1 reads SGHTA; CDR2 reads FQGNSA. For the CDR3, the DNA is TGTGCCAGCAGCTTACGGGCGGGTGGGAGCTCCTACGAGCAGTACTTC. Translated, it gives CASSLRAGGSSYEQYF.

About this clone: Other DNA sequences from this sample encode an identical CDR3 as well. The genes are TRBV9 and TRBJ2-5; D remains unclear. V lost 0 bases and J 5 bases, leaving 8 bases between the germline ends. The V gene's germline CDR1 is SGDLS and CDR2 YYNGEE. The CDR3 is 13 residues long. CDR3 bases: TGTGCCAGCAGCGTAGGAGTTGGGGAGACCCAGTACTTC. This gives the protein CASSVGVGETQYF. The full variable domain, with the rest looked up from reference TRBV9 and TRBJ2-5, is DSGVTQTPKHLITATGQRVTLRCSPRSGDLSVYWYQQSLDQGLQFLIQYYNGEERAKGNILERFSAQQFPDLHSELNLSSLELGDSALYFCASSVGVGETQYFGPGTRLLVL.